Below are 27 T cell receptor beta chains sequenced from a single sample in a study of blood T cell repertoires in COVID-19. Sequenced by immunoSEQ multiplex PCR; TCRdb stores in-frame clones only, minus some. The data hold 200,000 to 250,000 clones, with roughly four fifths observed a single time. Sequencing was carried out using peripheral blood. The receptors originated from a woman under 30 with acute or convalescent COVID-19.

The chain is built from TRBV19 and TRBJ2-1; D is perhaps TRBD2 (6 bases). Germline-derived CDR1 and CDR2 are LNHDA and SQIVND (reference sequence). This CDR3 is 14 amino acids long. Between the trimmed V and J ends, which lost 3 bases and 9 bases, there was a span of 15 bases. The DNA of the CDR3 is TGTGCCAGTAGTATGGACTTGGGACTTGGTGAGCAGTTCTTC. This gives the protein CASSMDLGLGEQFF. Full variable domain (rest looked up from reference TRBV19 and TRBJ2-1): DGGITQSPKYLFRKEGQNVTLSCEQNLNHDAMYWYRQDPGQGLRLIYYSQIVNDFQKGDIAEGYSVSREKKESFPLTVTSAQKNPTAFYLCASSMDLGLGEQFFGPGTRLTVL.

This clone was observed at least ten times. This rearrangement joins TRBV30 to TRBJ2-7; 8 bases line up with TRBD1. J lost 3 bases, V lost 2 bases, and 6 bases had no gene match. The CDR3 is 14 amino acids. Germline V lookup: CDR1 GTSNPN, CDR2 SVGIG (reference sequence). The CDR3 is CAWSKLGQGYEQYF. CDR3 coding DNA: TGTGCCTGGAGTAAGCTAGGACAGGGCTACGAGCAGTACTTC.

This chain uses TRBV2 with TRBJ1-1; 8 positions agree with TRBD1. The CDR3 is 15 amino acids. V was pared by 7 bases and J by 2 bases, with 9 bases of the junction left unmatched. Germline CDR1 is SNHLY and CDR2 is FYNNEI. Here the CDR3 DNA reads TGTGCCAGCAAAGGAGAGACAGGGGCAAACACTGAAGCTTTCTTT. Its translation: CASKGETGANTEAFF. Drawing the rest from reference TRBV2 and TRBJ1-1, the complete variable domain is EPEVTQTPSHQVTQMGQEVILRCVPISNHLYFYWYRQILGQKVEFLVSFYNNEISEKSEIFDDQFSVERPDGSNFTLKIRSTKLEDSAMYFCASKGETGANTEAFFGQGTRLTVV.

This clone was recorded once. V gene TRBV6-5 combines with J gene TRBJ2-7; the match to TRBD1 covers 8 bases. Per germline, CDR1 MNHEY and CDR2 SVGAGI. J gave up 7 bases and V 0 bases, and 5 bases lay outside the gene matches. The CDR3 contains 14 residues. The CDR3 coding sequence is TGTGCCAGCAGTTACTCCCCAGGGGGCAAAGAGCAGTACTTC. Encoded protein: CASSYSPGGKEQYF.

The chain uses TRBV20-1 and TRBJ2-1, with 11 bases identical to TRBD2. The CDR3 loop spans 15 amino acids. Trimming took 3 bases from V and 4 from J; bases not matched to a gene: 5. Germline V CDR1 and CDR2: DFQATT, SNEGSKA (reference sequence). CDR3 coding DNA: TGCAGTGCTAGTTCCGGGACTAGCGGATACAATGAGCAGTTCTTC. Its translation: CSASSGTSGYNEQFF.

This chain joins TRBV5-1 and TRBJ2-1, with TRBD2 matching 11 bases. This CDR3 region has 15 residues. CDR1 and CDR2 (germline): SGHRS, YFSETQ. V gave up 4 bases and J gave up 4 bases; unmatched junction bases: 4. CDR3 sequence: CASSQGLAAYNEQFF. CDR3 in DNA: TGCGCCAGCAGCCAGGGACTAGCGGCGTACAATGAGCAGTTCTTC.

This chain uses TRBV28 with TRBJ2-7, with 8 positions matching TRBD1. Germline CDR1 is MDHEN and CDR2 is SYDVKM. This CDR3 contains 18 residues. Germline trimming cut 6 bases from V and 0 bases from J; bases unmatched to any gene: 16. DNA of the CDR3: TGTGCCAGCAGGACCGGGACAGGAGATTACAAGAGCTCCTACGAGCAGTACTTC. Translated, it gives CASRTGTGDYKSSYEQYF.

The chain carries TRBV6-2 or TRBV6-3 and TRBJ2-1; no clear D gene. The V and J ends lost 2 bases and 8 bases respectively, with 13 bases between them. Germline CDR1 reads MNHEY; CDR2 reads SVGEGT. CDR3 length: 14 amino acids. CDR3 protein: CASSYVAFSDEQFF. Here the CDR3 DNA reads TGTGCCAGCAGTTACGTCGCATTCTCGGATGAGCAGTTCTTC.

This chain connects TRBV25-1 to TRBJ1-3; D not resolved. The germline V gene has CDR1 MGHDK and CDR2 SYGVNS. The CDR3 runs 12 residues. V dropped 3 bases and J dropped 11 bases, with 11 bases sitting between them. For the CDR3, the DNA is TGTGCCAGCAGTGATGGGCGTGCGCCCATATATTTT. As protein: CASSDGRAPIYF.

The gene calls are TRBV29-1 and TRBJ1-2; weak D call: TRBD1 (6 bases). Germline V gene sequence: CDR1 SQVTM, CDR2 ANQGSEA. Trimming took off 3 bases at V and 8 bases at J, with 19 bases between the two ends. This CDR3 has 14 residues. The DNA for the CDR3 is TGCAGCGTTGAGGTTGTCAGGGGAACGTCAGGCTACACCTTC. Residues: CSVEVVRGTSGYTF.

This clone was seen many times. V is TRBV2 and J is TRBJ1-1; possible D gene TRBD1, 5 bases. Trimming stripped 5 bases from V and 0 bases from J, with 10 bases between. The CDR3 spans 14 residues. Per the germline V gene, CDR1 is SNHLY and CDR2 is FYNNEI. CDR3 sequence: CASSRRQMNTEAFF. Here the CDR3 DNA reads TGTGCCAGCAGTCGCCGACAGATGAACACTGAAGCTTTCTTT.

CDR3 loop: CASSYGGSFYNEQFF. The DNA of the CDR3 is TGTGCCAGCAGTTACGGCGGGAGCTTCTACAATGAGCAGTTCTTC. The J gene is TRBJ2-1, the V gene TRBV6-5, with 7 bases that match TRBD2. V gave up 2 bases and J gave up 3 bases; unmatched junction bases: 4. CDR1 and CDR2 from the germline V gene are MNHEY and SVGAGI. There are 15 residues in the CDR3.

This clone appeared a single time. The rearrangement uses TRBV27 and TRBJ2-7, with a tentative D call TRBD1 (5 bases). The V and J ends lost 6 bases and 2 bases respectively, with 14 bases between them. In germline, CDR1 is MNHEY, CDR2 SMNVEV (reference sequence). This CDR3 is 14 amino acids long. The CDR3 bases are TGTGCCAGCAGCCTCGTGTGGGGCCCCTACGAGCAGTACTTC. It is translated as CASSLVWGPYEQYF.

This clone appeared many times. This chain uses TRBV2 with TRBJ2-1; 9 bases are a match to TRBD2. This CDR3 comprises 16 residues. Germline V gene sequence: CDR1 SNHLY, CDR2 FYNNEI. V lost 3 bases, J lost 6 bases, and 9 bases stayed unmatched. The CDR3 reads CASSERAGGPTNEQFF. In nucleotides, the CDR3 is TGTGCCAGCAGTGAGAGGGCGGGAGGGCCTACCAATGAGCAGTTCTTC.

This clone was counted a single time. CDR3 residues: CASSGQGPNEKLFF. For the CDR3, the DNA is TGTGCCAGCAGCGGACAGGGACCTAATGAAAAACTGTTTTTT. The chain is built from TRBV6-5 and TRBJ1-4; 8 nucleotides align to TRBD1. CDR1 and CDR2 from the germline V gene are MNHEY and SVGAGI. Losses at the gene ends were 6 bases for V and 3 bases for J; bases not matched to a gene: 3. This CDR3 is built from 14 residues.

The gene calls are TRBV11-2 and TRBJ2-2, with TRBD2 identical over 8 bases. The CDR3 totals 17 residues. V lost 2 bases and J lost 6; bases outside the gene matches: 11. In germline, CDR1 is SGHAT, CDR2 FQNNGV. The CDR3 DNA is TGTGCCAGCAGCTTAAGTATCATGAGCGGGAGTTCCGGGGAGCTGTTTTTT. As protein: CASSLSIMSGSSGELFF. Combining the CDR3 with reference TRBV11-2 and TRBJ2-2 gives the whole variable domain EAGVAQSPRYKIIEKRQSVAFWCNPISGHATLYWYQQILGQGPKLLIQFQNNGVVDDSQLPKDRFSAERLKGVDSTLKIQPAKLEDSAVYLCASSLSIMSGSSGELFFGEGSRLTVL.

The chain employs TRBV7-8 and TRBJ2-1, with D possibly TRBD2 on 6 matching bases. With 5 bases removed from V and 9 bases from J, the gap between germline ends came to 14 bases. This CDR3 contains 13 residues. The germline V gene has CDR1 SGHVS and CDR2 FQNEAQ. Here the CDR3 DNA reads TGTGCCAGCAGCCTTGGGACTTATAGTGAGCAGTTCTTC. Protein product: CASSLGTYSEQFF.

This chain connects TRBV9 to TRBJ2-2; possible D gene TRBD1, 5 bases. Germline CDR1 SGDLS, CDR2 YYNGEE. The CDR3 consists of 15 residues. Deletions cut 4 bases from V and 5 bases from J, with 15 bases between. The CDR3 here is CASSKSQQGTGELFF. The CDR3 bases are TGTGCCAGCAGCAAGTCACAGCAGGGAACCGGGGAGCTGTTTTTT.

This chain connects TRBV2 to TRBJ2-6; no clear D. Germline lookup yields CDR1 SNHLY and CDR2 FYNNEI. This CDR3 has 15 amino acids. V was clipped by 8 bases and J by 3 bases, with 14 bases between them. The CDR3 DNA sequence: TGTGCCAGCGGCCCCCGCCGGGTTGGGGCCAACGTCCTGACTTTC. Its translation is CASGPRRVGANVLTF.

This clone was seen a few times. The chain is built from TRBV6-6 and TRBJ1-5; D may be TRBD1 (6 bases). The germline V gene has CDR1 MNHNY and CDR2 SVGAGI (reference sequence). This CDR3 contains 18 residues. The germline V and J ends were trimmed by 5 bases and 0 bases, with 20 bases remaining between them. CDR3 residues: CASSPNRDTFYSNQPQHF. The CDR3 DNA is TGTGCCAGCAGTCCTAACCGGGACACATTTTATAGCAATCAGCCCCAGCATTTT.

The chain combines TRBV18 with TRBJ2-1, with 8 nucleotides matching TRBD2. The V segment lost 0 bases and the J segment 7 bases; nucleotides outside the gene matches: 17. From germline, CDR1 is KGHSH and CDR2 LQKENI. The CDR3 consists of 19 residues. The chain's CDR3 is CASSPPLQLREGRGNEQFF. The CDR3 DNA is TGTGCCAGCTCACCACCGCTCCAATTACGGGAGGGCCGGGGAAATGAGCAGTTCTTC.

This chain joins TRBV4-3 and TRBJ2-7; weak D call: TRBD2 (6 bases). From germline, CDR1 is LGHNA and CDR2 YSLEER. The CDR3 is 13 amino acids. V was shortened by 0 bases and J by 9 bases, with 12 bases between the two germline ends. The DNA of the CDR3 is TGCGCCAGCAGCCAAGACCGGGACTTGAGGCAGTACTTC. It translates to CASSQDRDLRQYF.

This clone was observed a handful of times. The chain links TRBV24-1 to TRBJ2-3, with TRBD2 matching 9 bases. The CDR3 covers 15 residues. Germline V lookup: CDR1 KGHDR, CDR2 SFDVKD. V trimming: 6 bases; J trimming: 5 bases; junction bases outside the gene matches: 8. CDR3 in DNA: TGTGCCACCAGTCGGGGGCGGGAGGGCCGAGATACGCAGTATTTT. Its translation: CATSRGREGRDTQYF.

The rearrangement links TRBV2 to TRBJ1-5; possible D gene TRBD1, 5 bases. CDR3 length: 14 amino acids. CDR1 and CDR2 from the germline V gene are SNHLY and FYNNEI. V was cut by 3 bases and J by 6 bases, with 12 bases left in between. In DNA form, the CDR3 reads TGTGCCAGCAGTGACCGCCAGGGTGGTCAGCCCCAGCATTTT. Translated, it gives CASSDRQGGQPQHF.

The chain has TRBV28 and TRBJ2-7; no clear D gene. V was shortened by 5 bases and J by 4 bases, with 15 bases between the two germline ends. Germline loops: CDR1 MDHEN, CDR2 SYDVKM. This CDR3 comprises 14 residues. DNA for the CDR3: TGTGCCAGCAGTCCGCCTCCCCCTAGGTACGAGCAGTACTTC. Its translation is CASSPPPPRYEQYF.

The chain joins TRBV30 to TRBJ1-5; 9 positions agree with TRBD1. The CDR3 extends over 16 amino acids. The germline V gene encodes CDR1 GTSNPN and CDR2 SVGIG (reference sequence). With V trimmed by 3 bases and J by 3 bases, 9 bases remained unmatched. The DNA of the CDR3 is TGTGCCTGGAGCCACACAAGGACAGGGGTCAATCAGCCCCAGCATTTT. Translating it yields CAWSHTRTGVNQPQHF. The variable domain in full, completed from reference TRBV30 and TRBJ1-5, reads SQTIHQWPATLVQPVGSPLSLECTVEGTSNPNLYWYRQAAGRGLQLLFYSVGIGQISSEVPQNLSASRPQDRQFILSSKKLLLSDSGFYLCAWSHTRTGVNQPQHFGDGTRLSIL.

The table lists this clone with many counts. The chain carries TRBV7-2 and TRBJ1-1, with D maybe TRBD1 (6 bases). Deletions cut 4 bases from V and 5 bases from J, with 20 bases between. Per the germline V gene, CDR1 is SGHTA and CDR2 is FQGNSA. CDR3 length equals 16 residues. In DNA form, the CDR3 reads TGTGCCAGCAGCTCCCGCACCACAGGGTCCGGAACTGAAGCTTTCTTT. Translating gives CASSSRTTGSGTEAFF.